This T cell receptor (beta chain) was recovered during a study of T cell repertoires in cytomegalovirus infection. Study-wide context: Matching HLA type, along with CMV infection, was indicated by public TCR beta signatures. Overall study results and limits: Cumulated frequencies of public TCR beta families served to identify carriers of CMV plus the relevant HLA.

Trimming cost V 6 bases and J 5 bases, with 4 bases left between them. Germline CDR1 is SNHLY and CDR2 is FYNNEI. This CDR3 comprises 11 residues. This clonotype was observed many times. Its antigen is currently unknown. TCRdb processed the reads anew with MiXCR; each CDR3 protein has one entry. The sample holds a few hundred thousand distinct CDR3 sequences, about 17% seen once. The specimen was CD8+ T cells from PBMCs. The genes are TRBV2 and TRBJ2-2, with unresolved D. This TCR was recovered from a human donor in good health (CMV status not recorded). Some clones in this sample may be carry-over from other donors' samples. The CDR3 protein is CASRETGELFF. The CDR3, as DNA: TGTGCCAGCAGAGAAACCGGGGAGCTGTTTTTT.